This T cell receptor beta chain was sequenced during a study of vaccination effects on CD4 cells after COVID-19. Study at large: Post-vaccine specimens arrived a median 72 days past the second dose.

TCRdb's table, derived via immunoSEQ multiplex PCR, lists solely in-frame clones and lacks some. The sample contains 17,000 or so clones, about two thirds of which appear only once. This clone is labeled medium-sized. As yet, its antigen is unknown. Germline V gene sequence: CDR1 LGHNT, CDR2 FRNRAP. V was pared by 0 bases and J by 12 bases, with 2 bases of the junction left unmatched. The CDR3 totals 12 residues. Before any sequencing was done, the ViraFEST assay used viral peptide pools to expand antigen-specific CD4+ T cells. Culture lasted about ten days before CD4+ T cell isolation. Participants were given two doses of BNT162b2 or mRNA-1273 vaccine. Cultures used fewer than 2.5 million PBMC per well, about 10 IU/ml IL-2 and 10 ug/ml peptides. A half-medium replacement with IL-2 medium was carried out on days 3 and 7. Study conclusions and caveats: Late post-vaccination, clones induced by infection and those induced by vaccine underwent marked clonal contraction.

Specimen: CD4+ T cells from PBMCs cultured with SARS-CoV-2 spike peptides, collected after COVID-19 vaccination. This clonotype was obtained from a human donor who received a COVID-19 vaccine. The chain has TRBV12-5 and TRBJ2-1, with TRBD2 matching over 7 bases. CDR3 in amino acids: CASGLVTGGQFF. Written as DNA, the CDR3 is TGTGCTAGTGGTTTGGTAACGGGGGGGCAGTTCTTC.